One and the same sample provided the 32 T cell receptor beta chains below, sequenced in a study of blood T cell repertoires in COVID-19. Assay used: immunoSEQ multiplex PCR; TCRdb lists only in-frame clones, some missing. In the table there are under 250,000 clones, 89% of which are singletons. The specimen sequenced was peripheral blood. The receptors stem from a man in his sixties who had recovered from COVID-19.

The chain combines TRBV29-1 with TRBJ1-4; D not certain. The CDR3 sequence is 13 residues long. Germline assignment: CDR1 SQVTM and CDR2 ANQGSEA. The V end lost 7 bases, the J end lost 4 bases, and 13 bases lay between the germline ends. CDR3 sequence (DNA): TGCAGCGCCCGCCGGGGAGTTAATGAAAAACTGTTTTTT. Its protein product is CSARRGVNEKLFF.

The CDR3 loop reads CAWSAILQNQPQHF. DNA of the CDR3: TGTGCCTGGAGTGCCATCTTACAGAATCAGCCCCAGCATTTT. This sequence joins TRBV30 and TRBJ1-5; D gene uncertain. From germline, CDR1 is GTSNPN and CDR2 SVGIG (reference sequence). The CDR3 is made up of 14 amino acids. V was cut by 1 base and J by 4 bases, with 11 bases left in between.

This clone was recorded once. The chain joins TRBV5-1 to TRBJ1-3; 9 positions match TRBD1. The germline V gene has CDR1 SGHRS and CDR2 YFSETQ. This CDR3 region has 15 residues. V gave up 2 bases and J gave up 1 base; unmatched junction bases: 1. This chain's CDR3 is CASSLQGASGNTIYF. CDR3 nucleotides: TGCGCCAGCAGCTTACAGGGGGCTTCTGGAAACACCATATATTTT.

The V call is TRBV5-1, the J call TRBJ1-6; 7 bases line up with TRBD1. CDR1 is SGHRS and CDR2 is YFSETQ in the germline V gene. The CDR3 runs 14 residues. V was clipped by 0 bases and J by 8 bases; unmatched bases: 2. The CDR3 DNA reads TGCGCCAGCAGCTTGGACAGGGGACATTCACCCCTCCACTTT. Translated: CASSLDRGHSPLHF.

This clone has a single count. V gene TRBV9 combines with J gene TRBJ1-5; tentatively, D is TRBD1 (5 bases). Trimming took off 3 bases at V and 7 bases at J, with 17 bases between the two ends. CDR3 size: 15 residues. CDR1 and CDR2 (germline): SGDLS, YYNGEE. The CDR3 nucleotides read TGTGCCAGCAGCGCCGGACATTTGGCGGGGCAGCCCCAGCATTTT. Translation: CASSAGHLAGQPQHF. Full variable domain (outside the CDR3, taken from reference TRBV9 and TRBJ1-5): DSGVTQTPKHLITATGQRVTLRCSPRSGDLSVYWYQQSLDQGLQFLIQYYNGEERAKGNILERFSAQQFPDLHSELNLSSLELGDSALYFCASSAGHLAGQPQHFGDGTRLSIL.

The table lists this clone with a few counts. The V call is TRBV2, the J call TRBJ1-5; 8 bases match TRBD1. The CDR3 sequence is 15 residues long. CDR1 and CDR2 from the germline V gene are SNHLY and FYNNEI. V lost 5 bases to trimming and J lost 3 bases; unmatched junction nucleotides: 6. The CDR3 DNA reads TGTGCCAGCAGTCCCGGACAGGGAGTCAATCAGCCCCAGCATTTT. It yields the protein CASSPGQGVNQPQHF.

This clone was seen a few times. The chain recombines TRBV4-1 with TRBJ1-5; 9 bases are a match to TRBD1. The CDR3 is made up of 17 amino acids. The junction had 10 bases not matched to a gene; V was cut back by 0 bases and J by 7 bases. Germline loops: CDR1 MGHRA, CDR2 YSYEKL. The CDR3 here is CASSQDPGQGTFQPQHF. The CDR3, as DNA: TGCGCCAGCAGCCAAGATCCCGGACAGGGGACCTTCCAGCCCCAGCATTTT.

The chain joins TRBV5-1 to TRBJ1-2, with no clear D. The CDR3 loop spans 16 amino acids. CDR1 is SGHRS, CDR2 YFSETQ, per germline. V was shortened by 0 bases and J by 2 bases, with 14 bases between the two germline ends. For the CDR3, the DNA is TGCGCCAGCAGCTTGGGGCCGAGTTTGAGGAACTATGGCTACACCTTC. Its protein product is CASSLGPSLRNYGYTF.

In nucleotides, the CDR3 is TGTGCCAGCAGTACCCGACTAGCGGGAGAGGGACGGAATGAGCAGTTCTTC. Translating it yields CASSTRLAGEGRNEQFF. The V gene is TRBV27, the J gene TRBJ2-1, with TRBD2 matching over 12 bases. The junction had 12 bases not matched to a gene; V was cut back by 5 bases and J by 7 bases. Germline V CDR1 and CDR2: MNHEY, SMNVEV (reference sequence). The CDR3 spans 17 residues.

The chain joins TRBV19 to TRBJ1-2; 7 nucleotides line up with TRBD1. The CDR3 sequence is 13 residues long. Germline CDR1 is LNHDA and CDR2 is SQIVND (reference sequence). V dropped 0 bases and J dropped 8; count of bases not matched to a gene: 3. The CDR3 sequence is CASSIDRGRGYTF. The CDR3 DNA is TGTGCCAGTAGTATAGATAGGGGGCGAGGCTACACCTTC.

This clone was detected once. This sequence joins TRBV6-5 and TRBJ2-7; tentative D call: TRBD1 (5 bases). The germline V gene encodes CDR1 MNHEY and CDR2 SVGAGI. Deletions cut 6 bases from V and 2 bases from J, with 14 bases between. The CDR3 runs 14 residues. The DNA for the CDR3 is TGTGCCAGCAGATACACGAAGGGGCCCTACGAGCAGTACTTC. It is translated as CASRYTKGPYEQYF.

This chain joins TRBV18 and TRBJ2-3; a weak D match, TRBD1 (6 bases). V gave up 4 bases and J gave up 0 bases, with 11 bases separating them. Germline assignment: CDR1 KGHSH and CDR2 LQKENI. CDR3 size: 15 residues. This chain's CDR3 is CASSRTVSSTDTQYF. Written as DNA, the CDR3 is TGTGCCAGCTCACGGACAGTTTCTAGCACAGATACGCAGTATTTT.

V usage is TRBV7-9 and J usage is TRBJ1-4; D is unresolved. CDR1 SEHNR and CDR2 FQNEAQ come from the germline V gene (reference sequence). V was clipped by 2 bases and J by 8 bases, with 12 bases between them. CDR3 length: 14 amino acids. The CDR3 DNA is TGTGCCAGCAGCTTACGCGGGATTCGGGAAAAACTGTTTTTT. It yields the protein CASSLRGIREKLFF.

This clone was observed once. The CDR3 spells CASSVLVSQETQYF. The DNA of the CDR3 is TGTGCCAGCAGCGTGTTGGTCAGTCAAGAGACCCAGTACTTC. V is TRBV2 and J is TRBJ2-5; the D is unclear. The V and J ends lost 6 bases and 2 bases respectively, with 13 bases between them. The CDR3 consists of 14 residues. Germline V lookup: CDR1 SNHLY, CDR2 FYNNEI.

V and J are TRBV18 and TRBJ1-2; weak D call: TRBD1 (6 bases). Trimming removed 3 bases at V and 4 bases at J, with 21 bases between. The CDR3 has 17 amino acids. The germline V gene has CDR1 KGHSH and CDR2 LQKENI. CDR3 nucleotides: TGTGCCAGCTCACCTCCTATTCTGACAGGACGTAGCTATGGCTACACCTTC. This encodes CASSPPILTGRSYGYTF.

This clone was counted between two and nine times. V and J are TRBV30 and TRBJ2-1, with D tentatively TRBD2 (5 bases). The V gene lost 1 base and the J gene lost 4 bases, with 11 bases spanning the gap. Germline values: CDR1 GTSNPN, CDR2 SVGIG (reference sequence). The CDR3 length is 14 residues. CDR3 region: CAWSGVARYNEQFF. The CDR3 DNA reads TGTGCCTGGAGTGGGGTAGCGCGTTACAATGAGCAGTTCTTC.

This sequence joins TRBV19 and TRBJ2-7; 9 bases map to TRBD1. The CDR3 is 14 residues long. Trimming cost V 3 bases and J 3 bases; bases outside gene matches: 3. CDR1 and CDR2 from the germline V gene are LNHDA and SQIVND (reference sequence). This chain's CDR3 is CASSITGGGYEQYF. Written as DNA, the CDR3 is TGTGCCAGTAGTATCACAGGGGGCGGCTACGAGCAGTACTTC.

The CDR3 sequence is CASSLDLRFGVETNYGYTF. The CDR3 DNA sequence: TGTGCCAGCAGCTTAGACCTTCGCTTCGGGGTAGAAACTAACTATGGCTACACCTTC. This chain links TRBV13 with TRBJ1-2; D not resolved. V was trimmed by 1 base and J by 0 bases, leaving 21 bases between them. This CDR3 spans 19 amino acids. Looked up from germline, CDR1 is PRHDT and CDR2 is FYEKMQ (reference sequence).

The J gene is TRBJ1-1, the V gene TRBV27, with D maybe TRBD1 (6 bases). V was pared by 7 bases and J by 2 bases, with 14 bases between. CDR3 length: 14 amino acids. In germline, CDR1 is MNHEY, CDR2 SMNVEV (reference sequence). This CDR3 reads CASIVDRYNTEAFF. The CDR3 DNA sequence: TGTGCCAGCATCGTTGACAGGTATAACACTGAAGCTTTCTTT.

V and J are TRBV7-2 and TRBJ1-6; TRBD1 matches at 9 bases. The germline V gene has CDR1 SGHTA and CDR2 FQGNSA. Trimming at V came to 5 bases and at J to 6 bases, leaving 8 bases not matched to a gene. The CDR3 is 16 amino acids. As DNA, the CDR3 is TGTGCCAGCAGCGCCCCTGGGACAGGGTTTAATTCACCCCTCCACTTT. It translates to CASSAPGTGFNSPLHF.

The V call is TRBV7-2, the J call TRBJ2-2; D remains unclear. CDR1 and CDR2 (germline): SGHTA, FQGNSA. This CDR3 has 15 amino acids. The V end lost 1 base, the J end lost 1 base, and 7 bases lay between the germline ends. The CDR3 coding sequence is TGTGCCAGCAGCTTAGTTAGCAGGAACACCGGGGAGCTGTTTTTT. It codes for CASSLVSRNTGELFF.

V gene TRBV4-1 combines with J gene TRBJ2-1; D is possibly TRBD2 (5 bases). Trimming took off 5 bases at V and 8 bases at J, with 22 bases between the two ends. This CDR3 is 16 amino acids long. The germline V gene encodes CDR1 MGHRA and CDR2 YSYEKL. The DNA for the CDR3 is TGCGCCAGCAGCACCCACGATCGGGGTGGGTTTGATGAGCAGTTCTTC. Its translation: CASSTHDRGGFDEQFF.

The CDR3 nucleotides are TGTGCCAGCAGCTTGGAGGCGGGGGGGCGCAATGAGCAGTTCTTC. This sequence encodes CASSLEAGGRNEQFF. The chain carries TRBV5-4 and TRBJ2-1; 9 bases map to TRBD2. In germline, CDR1 is SGHNT, CDR2 YYREEE (reference sequence). The J segment lost 6 bases and the V segment lost 0 bases, leaving 4 bases of the junction unmatched. The CDR3 length is 15 residues.

The chain uses TRBV3-1 (or the pseudogene TRBV3-2) and TRBJ2-3; 14 bases agree with TRBD2. The CDR3 sequence is 16 residues long. Germline trimming cut 1 base from V and 3 bases from J; bases unmatched to any gene: 0. Germline lookup yields CDR1 LGHDT and CDR2 YNNKEL (reference sequence). The CDR3 is CASSQGTSGRTDTQYF. CDR3 DNA sequence: TGTGCCAGCAGCCAAGGGACTAGCGGGAGGACAGATACGCAGTATTTT.

The V gene is TRBV14, the J gene TRBJ1-1; TRBD1 matches 7 bases. V was pared by 1 base and J by 8 bases, with 7 bases of the junction left unmatched. The CDR3 runs 14 residues. Germline CDR1 SGHDN, CDR2 FVKESK. The CDR3 protein is CASSQGTGWREAFF. CDR3 DNA sequence: TGTGCCAGCAGCCAAGGGACAGGCTGGCGGGAAGCTTTCTTT.

The CDR3 region is CASSYSTGNYGYTF. The DNA for the CDR3 is TGTGCCAGCAGTTACTCGACAGGGAACTATGGCTACACCTTC. The chain combines TRBV6-5 with TRBJ1-2, with 7 bases lining up with TRBD1. Germline CDR1 MNHEY, CDR2 SVGAGI. This CDR3 has 14 amino acids. The V segment lost 0 bases and the J segment 2 bases; nucleotides outside the gene matches: 0.

The CDR3 region is CASSLGAGFYNEQFF. In DNA, the CDR3 is TGTGCCAGCAGCTTAGGAGCGGGATTCTATAATGAGCAGTTCTTC. V usage is TRBV7-2 and J usage is TRBJ2-1; 7 nucleotides agree with TRBD2. The CDR3 spans 15 residues. The V segment lost 1 base and the J segment 7 bases; nucleotides outside the gene matches: 7. Germline V gene data show CDR1 as SGHTA and CDR2 as FQGNSA.

The V call is TRBV5-1, the J call TRBJ2-5; 14 bases match TRBD2. With 5 bases clipped from V and 2 bases from J, the junction kept 5 bases outside the gene matches. Germline CDR1 SGHRS, CDR2 YFSETQ. The CDR3 sequence is 16 residues long. CDR3 region: CASRQGTSGGQETQYF. CDR3 coding DNA: TGCGCCAGCAGACAAGGGACTAGCGGGGGTCAAGAGACCCAGTACTTC.

CDR3 coding DNA: TGTGCCAGCAGTTACTCCGGGACAGTGCACTACGAGCAGTACTTC. Protein sequence: CASSYSGTVHYEQYF. The chain links TRBV6-5 to TRBJ2-7, with 7 bases lining up with TRBD1. The CDR3 covers 15 residues. J lost 3 bases, V lost 0 bases, and 5 bases had no gene match. Germline CDR1 reads MNHEY; CDR2 reads SVGAGI.

The chain has TRBV5-1 and TRBJ2-5; 7 nucleotides line up with TRBD2. Germline-derived CDR1 and CDR2 are SGHRS and YFSETQ. V shed 0 bases and J 2 bases; nucleotides not matched to a gene: 10. The CDR3 loop spans 17 amino acids. CDR3 sequence: CASSLGIKASGQETQYF. For the CDR3, the DNA is TGCGCCAGCAGCTTGGGAATTAAGGCTAGCGGTCAAGAGACCCAGTACTTC. The full variable domain, with the rest looked up from reference TRBV5-1 and TRBJ2-5, is KAGVTQTPRYLIKTRGQQVTLSCSPISGHRSVSWYQQTPGQGLQFLFEYFSETQRNKGNFPGRFSGRQFSNSRSEMNVSTLELGDSALYLCASSLGIKASGQETQYFGPGTRLLVL.

This clone has only one observation. The J gene is TRBJ1-2, the V gene TRBV9, with D possibly TRBD1 on 5 matching bases. This CDR3 contains 13 residues. The germline V gene encodes CDR1 SGDLS and CDR2 YYNGEE. Trimming cost V 0 bases and J 4 bases, with 7 bases left between them. CDR3 sequence (DNA): TGTGCCAGCAGCGTAGAGCAGGGCTATGGCTACACCTTC. This gives the protein CASSVEQGYGYTF.

This clone was seen a single time. This chain links TRBV7-3 with TRBJ2-7; TRBD1 aligns across 8 bases. In germline, CDR1 is SGHTA, CDR2 FQGTGA. The length of the CDR3 is 14 residues. The V and J ends lost 3 bases and 7 bases, in that order; junction bases with no gene match: 8. In DNA form, the CDR3 reads TGTGCCAGCAGCTTCGCAGGGGGCGCGGGGGAGCAGTACTTC. Translated: CASSFAGGAGEQYF.